This entry lists 11 T cell receptor beta chains sequenced from one sample in a study of blood T cell repertoires in COVID-19. The data were produced by immunoSEQ multiplex PCR, yet TCRdb's version contains in-frame clones alone and is incomplete. Here the sample spans some 240,000 clones, about three quarters being singletons. Sequencing was carried out using peripheral blood. These receptors were collected from a woman in her 70s with acute or convalescent COVID-19.

This chain links TRBV5-4 with TRBJ1-6; a weak D match, TRBD1 (5 bases). The CDR3 is made up of 14 amino acids. V was cut by 0 bases and J by 10 bases, with 11 bases left in between. Germline lookup yields CDR1 SGHNT and CDR2 YYREEE (reference sequence). The CDR3 DNA reads as TGTGCCAGCAGCTTGGAACAGGCCGGATCACCCCTCCACTTT. It yields the protein CASSLEQAGSPLHF.

The CDR3 DNA reads as TGTGCCACCAGTGATTTGCGGACCAGGGGTGGTGGCTACACCTTC. It codes for CATSDLRTRGGGYTF. The chain is built from TRBV24-1 and TRBJ1-2; D is perhaps TRBD1 (6 bases). V lost 0 bases and J 7 bases, leaving 14 bases between the germline ends. Germline CDR1 KGHDR, CDR2 SFDVKD. CDR3 length: 15 residues.

The V gene is TRBV24-1, the J gene TRBJ2-3; a weak D match, TRBD2 (6 bases). Germline loops: CDR1 KGHDR, CDR2 SFDVKD. This CDR3 contains 15 residues. Between the trimmed V and J ends, which lost 2 bases and 0 bases, there was a span of 8 bases. The CDR3 spells CATSDYGGSTDTQYF. CDR3 nucleotide sequence: TGTGCCACCAGTGATTACGGGGGAAGCACAGATACGCAGTATTTT.

The chain recombines TRBV5-1 with TRBJ1-1; possibly TRBD1 for D (5 bases). V shed 4 bases and J shed 3 bases, with 10 bases lying between them. Germline lookup yields CDR1 SGHRS and CDR2 YFSETQ. This CDR3 contains 13 residues. The CDR3 DNA reads as TGCGCCAGCAGCGCGGGGGAGGACACTGAAGCTTTCTTT. This gives the protein CASSAGEDTEAFF.

As to this clone: The junction and the germline gene differ at one end; a read error may be behind it. V is TRBV19 and J is TRBJ2-3; D perhaps matches TRBD2 (5 bases). CDR1 is LNHDA and CDR2 is SQIVND in the germline V gene (reference sequence). This CDR3 contains 16 residues. The CDR3 loop reads CATSIKGSGGTDTQYF. In nucleotides, the CDR3 is TGTGCCACTAGTATAAAAGGGAGCGGCGGCACAGATACGCAGTATTTT.

This sequence joins TRBV7-9 and TRBJ2-1, with TRBD2 as a possible D gene (5 bases). Germline V gives CDR1 SEHNR, CDR2 FQNEAQ (reference sequence). The CDR3 has 14 residues. Deletions cut 3 bases from V and 8 bases from J, with 14 bases between. The CDR3 sequence: CASSLEEVPHEQFF. Here the CDR3 DNA reads TGTGCCAGCAGCTTGGAGGAAGTCCCCCATGAGCAGTTCTTC.

The rearrangement links TRBV19 to TRBJ2-7; 9 bases map to TRBD1. V gave up 1 base and J gave up 3 bases; unmatched junction bases: 1. The CDR3 loop spans 14 amino acids. Germline lookup yields CDR1 LNHDA and CDR2 SQIVND (reference sequence). The CDR3 loop reads CASSIGTGDYEQYF. CDR3 coding DNA: TGTGCCAGTAGTATAGGGACAGGGGACTACGAGCAGTACTTC. Full variable domain (outside the CDR3, taken from reference TRBV19 and TRBJ2-7): DGGITQSPKYLFRKEGQNVTLSCEQNLNHDAMYWYRQDPGQGLRLIYYSQIVNDFQKGDIAEGYSVSREKKESFPLTVTSAQKNPTAFYLCASSIGTGDYEQYFGPGTRLTVT.

The gene calls are TRBV10-2 and TRBJ2-5; 8 nucleotides align to TRBD2. The CDR3 contains 15 residues. V lost 4 bases to trimming and J lost 5 bases; unmatched junction nucleotides: 9. The V gene's germline CDR1 is WSHSY and CDR2 SAAADI. CDR3 nucleotide sequence: TGCGCCAGCAGTGGTAGGCGGGGGGCTGGGGAGACCCAGTACTTC. It is translated as CASSGRRGAGETQYF.

V and J are TRBV18 and TRBJ1-1, with D maybe TRBD1 (6 bases). V lost 4 bases and J lost 5, with 11 bases in between. CDR3 length: 13 residues. CDR1 is KGHSH and CDR2 is LQKENI in the germline V gene. The CDR3 sequence: CASSLGQGTEAFF. DNA for the CDR3: TGTGCCAGCTCACTGGGGCAGGGGACTGAAGCTTTCTTT.

This chain uses TRBV4-2 with TRBJ1-1; D might be TRBD1 (5 bases). The CDR3 spans 14 residues. CDR1 LGHNA and CDR2 YNFKEQ come from the germline V gene. Deletions cut 1 base from V and 6 bases from J, with 12 bases between. CDR3: CASSQVGRAPEAFF. CDR3 in DNA: TGTGCCAGCAGCCAAGTCGGCAGGGCCCCTGAAGCTTTCTTT.

This clone was recorded only once. The V call is TRBV2, the J call TRBJ2-3; TRBD2 matches at 8 bases. Germline-derived CDR1 and CDR2 are SNHLY and FYNNEI. J lost 4 bases, V lost 8 bases, and 8 bases had no gene match. This CDR3 is built from 14 residues. CDR3 DNA: TGTGCCAGCGGTCAGGCTAGCGGGTCAGATACGCAGTATTTT. Residues: CASGQASGSDTQYF.